A selection of T cell receptor beta chains follows, all from one sample in a study of coeliac disease. Some clones are missing from TCRdb's copy, which holds only in-frame ones; the method was immunoSEQ multiplex PCR. The sample records around 4,000 clones, roughly 58% being singletons. The specimen sequenced was intraepithelial lymphocytes from the gut. Receptor source: a young woman with active celiac disease. Each CDR3 is given with its conserved first and last residue. D genes are given only for firm matches. Part of the rows lack a size; the others show once, few, many or a class for expanded clones.

TRBV5-1,.,TRBD2,TRBJ2-1,CASSFLAGPYNEQFF,TGCGCCAGCAGCTTTCTAGCGGGGCCATACAATGAGCAGTTCTTC
TRBV6-5,few,TRBD1,TRBJ1-2,CASGHIDPTGDGYTF,TGTGCCAGCGGCCATATTGACCCCACAGGGGATGGCTACACCTTC
TRBV4-2,.,TRBD2,TRBJ2-1,CASSPRTSGSYNEQFF,TGTGCCAGCAGCCCTCGGACTAGCGGCTCCTACAATGAGCAGTTCTTC
TRBV5-1,.,.,TRBJ2-1,CASSTYGDLAYNEQFF,TGCGCCAGCAGCACCTATGGGGACTTGGCCTACAATGAGCAGTTCTTC
TRBV5-1,.,TRBD1,TRBJ2-7,CASSLTGVGSYEQYF,TGCGCCAGCAGCTTAACAGGGGTAGGGTCCTACGAGCAGTACTTC
TRBV10-3,.,.,TRBJ1-2,CAISEEDRVVGRLNGYTF,TGTGCCATCAGTGAGGAGGATCGGGTAGTAGGGAGACTGAATGGCTACACCTTC
TRBV27,few,TRBD2,TRBJ2-1,CASSSGSFNEQFF,TGTGCCAGCAGTAGCGGGAGCTTCAATGAGCAGTTCTTC
TRBV5-8,.,.,TRBJ2-7,CASIPLQQVSYEQYF,TGTGCCAGCATCCCCTTACAACAGGTCTCCTACGAGCAGTACTTC
TRBV27,.,.,TRBJ2-6,CASSANSGANVLTF,TGTGCCAGCAGTGCGAACTCTGGGGCCAACGTCCTGACTTTC
TRBV5-3,.,.,TRBJ2-3,CARSWESRAGPTDTQYF,TGTGCCAGAAGCTGGGAGAGCCGCGCTGGGCCCACAGATACGCAGTATTTT
TRBV25-1,.,.,TRBJ2-3,CASSVRQTDTQYF,TGTGCCAGCAGTGTCCGACAAACAGATACGCAGTATTTT
TRBV19,.,TRBD2,TRBJ2-1,CASSIRTSGWGADGEQFF,TGTGCCAGTAGTATACGGACTAGCGGGTGGGGTGCTGATGGTGAGCAGTTCTTC
TRBV28,.,.,TRBJ1-1,CASSLQGWDTEAFF,TGTGCCAGCAGTTTACAGGGGTGGGACACTGAAGCTTTCTTT
TRBV19,.,.,TRBJ2-1,CASSIQRVHYNEQFF,TGTGCCAGTAGTATCCAGCGGGTACACTACAATGAGCAGTTCTTC
TRBV7-2,.,TRBD1,TRBJ1-1,CASSRGQLPTEAFF,TGTGCCAGCAGCAGGGGACAGCTTCCGACTGAAGCTTTCTTT
TRBV7-9,.,.,TRBJ2-1,CASSLWVWTVNYNEQFF,TGTGCCAGCAGCTTATGGGTTTGGACAGTAAACTACAATGAGCAGTTCTTC
TRBV9,.,TRBD2,TRBJ2-1,CASSPRTSGSFYEQFF,TGTGCCAGCAGCCCCAGGACTAGCGGGAGTTTTTATGAGCAGTTCTTC
TRBV25-1,.,.,TRBJ2-7,CASSAQGLREQYF,TGTGCCAGCAGTGCGCAGGGCCTACGTGAGCAGTACTTC
TRBV4-1,few,TRBD2,TRBJ2-5,CASSQRRLAGPQETQYF,TGCGCCAGCAGCCAGCGGCGTCTAGCGGGTCCACAAGAGACCCAGTACTTC
TRBV5-5,.,.,TRBJ2-1,CASSPGRDFAYNEQFF,TGTGCCAGCAGCCCGGGAAGGGACTTTGCCTACAATGAGCAGTTCTTC
TRBV5-1,.,TRBD1,TRBJ1-6,CASSNDRELNSPLHF,TGCGCCAGCAGTAATGACAGGGAACTTAATTCACCCCTCCACTTT
TRBV15,few,.,TRBJ2-7,CATSRGENYEQYF,TGTGCCACCAGCAGAGGAGAGAACTACGAGCAGTACTTC
TRBV6-5,.,.,TRBJ2-5,CASTEAGTHEGTQYF,TGTGCCAGCACCGAAGCGGGCACCCACGAAGGGACCCAGTACTTC
TRBV29-1,.,.,TRBJ1-2,CSVAREPLVYGYTF,TGCAGCGTTGCCCGGGAGCCTCTTGTCTATGGCTACACCTTC
TRBV4-2,few,.,TRBJ2-2,CASSQGDSYTGELFF,TGTGCCAGCAGCCAAGGGGACTCTTACACCGGGGAGCTGTTTTTT
TRBV5-1,.,.,TRBJ1-1,CASSKFGYRGTEAFF,TGCGCCAGCAGCAAATTCGGGTATAGGGGGACTGAAGCTTTCTTT
TRBV19,few,TRBD1,TRBJ2-7,CASQSGTGDF,TGTGCCAGTCAATCCGGGACAGGGGACTTC
TRBV4-1,few,.,TRBJ2-7,CASSPRYGEPYEQYF,TGCGCCAGCAGCCCCCGGTACGGGGAACCCTACGAGCAGTACTTC
TRBV5-1,few,.,TRBJ1-3,CASSQNSHSGNTIYF,TGCGCCAGCAGCCAAAACAGCCACTCTGGAAACACCATATATTTT
TRBV5-6,.,TRBD1,TRBJ1-2,CASSKGAGYYGYTF,TGTGCCAGCAGCAAGGGGGCGGGGTACTATGGCTACACCTTC
TRBV5-6,medium-sized,.,TRBJ2-5,CASSLGSGQETQYF,TGTGCCAGCAGCTTGGGGTCAGGGCAAGAGACCCAGTACTTC
TRBV4-1,few,.,TRBJ1-5,CASSQVLLSNQPQHF,TGCGCCAGCAGCCAAGTTCTACTTAGCAATCAGCCCCAGCATTTT
TRBV9,few,TRBD1,TRBJ1-1,CASSVDAGGHTEAFF,TGTGCCAGCAGCGTAGATGCAGGGGGCCACACTGAAGCTTTCTTT
TRBV2,.,.,TRBJ2-7,CASRADFSPSYEQYF,TGTGCCAGCAGGGCGGACTTTTCCCCCTCCTACGAGCAGTACTTC
TRBV5-4,few,.,TRBJ2-7,CASSLQRDEQYF,TGTGCCAGCAGTCTACAACGGGACGAGCAGTACTTC
TRBV6-7,.,TRBD2,TRBJ2-3,CASKPRDYLKQYF,TGTGCCAGCAAACCCAGGGACTATCTTAAGCAGTATTTT
TRBV28,.,.,TRBJ1-1,CASSPSIVQEAFF,TGTGCCAGCAGTCCCTCGATAGTTCAAGAAGCTTTCTTT
TRBV9,once,.,TRBJ1-1,CASSVEVGVVNTEAFF,TGTGCCAGCAGCGTAGAGGTGGGAGTAGTGAACACTGAAGCTTTCTTT
TRBV6-6,few,.,TRBJ1-1,CASEQDTYTEAFF,TGTGCCAGCGAACAGGACACTTACACTGAAGCTTTCTTT
TRBV11-3,once,.,TRBJ1-2,CASSFEYEDGYTF,TGTGCCAGCAGCTTTGAATACGAGGATGGCTACACCTTC